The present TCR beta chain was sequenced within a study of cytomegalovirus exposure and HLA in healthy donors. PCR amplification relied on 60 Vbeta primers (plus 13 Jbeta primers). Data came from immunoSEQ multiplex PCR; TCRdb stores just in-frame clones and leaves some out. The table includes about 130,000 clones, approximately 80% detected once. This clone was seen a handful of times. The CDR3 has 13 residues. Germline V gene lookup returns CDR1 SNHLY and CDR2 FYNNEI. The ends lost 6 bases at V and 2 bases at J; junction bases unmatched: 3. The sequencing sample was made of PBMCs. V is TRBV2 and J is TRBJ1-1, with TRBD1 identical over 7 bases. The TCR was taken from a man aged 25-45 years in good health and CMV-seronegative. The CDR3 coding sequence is TGTGCCAGCAGCTGGGACAGCAACACTGAAGCTTTCTTT. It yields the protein CASSWDSNTEAFF.